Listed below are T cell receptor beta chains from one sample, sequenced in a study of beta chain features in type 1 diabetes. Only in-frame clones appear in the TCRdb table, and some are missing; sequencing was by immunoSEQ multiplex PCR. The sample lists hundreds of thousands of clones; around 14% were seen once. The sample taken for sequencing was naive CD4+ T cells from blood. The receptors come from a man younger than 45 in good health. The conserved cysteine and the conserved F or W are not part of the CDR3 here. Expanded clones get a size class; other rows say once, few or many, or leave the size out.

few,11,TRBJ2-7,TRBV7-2,ASSTSGAYEQY
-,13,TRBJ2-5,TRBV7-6,ASSPALAVQETQY
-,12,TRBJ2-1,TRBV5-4,ASSLGQGRTEQF
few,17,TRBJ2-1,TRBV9,ASSRPGTSGRTGYNEQF
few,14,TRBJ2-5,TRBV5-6,ASSLVQGARQETQY
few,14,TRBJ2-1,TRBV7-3,ASSSLPGLGANEQF
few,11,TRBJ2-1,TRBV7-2,ASSLAGTGSQF
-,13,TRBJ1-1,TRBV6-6,ASSLLGTGHTEAF
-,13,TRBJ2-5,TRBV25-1,ASSELAGAGGTQY
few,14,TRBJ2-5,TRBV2,ASSEVGLAEGETQY
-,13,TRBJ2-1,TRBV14,ASTAGLGALNEQF
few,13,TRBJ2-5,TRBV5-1,ASSLSINIVETQY
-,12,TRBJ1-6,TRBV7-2,ASAWTGYNSPLH